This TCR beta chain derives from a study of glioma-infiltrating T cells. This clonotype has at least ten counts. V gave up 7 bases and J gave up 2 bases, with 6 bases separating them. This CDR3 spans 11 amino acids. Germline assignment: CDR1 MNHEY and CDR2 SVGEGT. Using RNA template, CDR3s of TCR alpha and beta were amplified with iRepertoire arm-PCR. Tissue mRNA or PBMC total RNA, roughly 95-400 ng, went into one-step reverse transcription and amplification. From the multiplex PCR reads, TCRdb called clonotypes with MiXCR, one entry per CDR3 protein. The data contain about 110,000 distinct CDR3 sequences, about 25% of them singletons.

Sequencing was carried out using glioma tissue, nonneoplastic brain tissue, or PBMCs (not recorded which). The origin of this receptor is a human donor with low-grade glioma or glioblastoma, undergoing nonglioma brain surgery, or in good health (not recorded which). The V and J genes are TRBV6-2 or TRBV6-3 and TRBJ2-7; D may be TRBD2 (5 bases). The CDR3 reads CASTGAYEQYF. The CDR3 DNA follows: TGTGCCAGCACCGGGGCCTACGAGCAGTACTTC.